Detailed here is one T cell receptor beta chain. In Cohort 3, a recovered donor had either two negative PCRs, clearance, or symptom resolution. The source of the sample is a study of blood T cell repertoires in COVID-19. Looking at the study overall: From T cells, B-cell-depleted T cells, or PBMCs came the material, which was cDNA or gDNA.

Per the original methods: It was from reference gene primer amplification that nucleated cell counts were estimated. Here immunoSEQ multiplex PCR was the method, and the copy in TCRdb shows in-frame clones only, minus some. Clone size and V and J calls were adopted from that table, with D and trimming inferred from the DNA. Seen here are some 170,000 clones, roughly 84% observed once, and the top ten hold roughly 15%. CDR3 length equals 15 residues. Germline CDR1 reads MGHRA; CDR2 reads YSYEKL. The V and J ends lost 0 bases and 1 base respectively, with 9 bases between them. Source material: PBMCs or T cells enriched from blood (not recorded which). The TCR originated in a man aged 50 or older who had recovered from COVID-19. This chain links TRBV4-1 with TRBJ1-2; no clear D gene. CDR3 DNA sequence: TGCGCCAGCAGCCAAGACGTAAATAATAACTATGGCTACACCTTC. This encodes CASSQDVNNNYGYTF.